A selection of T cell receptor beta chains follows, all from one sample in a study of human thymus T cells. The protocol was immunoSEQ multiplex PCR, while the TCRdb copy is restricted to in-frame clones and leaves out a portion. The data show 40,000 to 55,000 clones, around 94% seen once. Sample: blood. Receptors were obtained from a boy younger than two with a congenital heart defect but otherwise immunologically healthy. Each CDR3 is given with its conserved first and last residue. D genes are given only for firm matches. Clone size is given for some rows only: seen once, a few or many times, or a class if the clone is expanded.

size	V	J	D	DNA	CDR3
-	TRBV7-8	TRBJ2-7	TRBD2	TGTGCCAGCGGACTACTAGCGGGCGAGCAGTACTTC	CASGLLAGEQYF
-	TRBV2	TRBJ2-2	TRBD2	TGTGCCATAGCGGGGGGGAACACCGGGGAGCTGTTTTTT	CAIAGGNTGELFF
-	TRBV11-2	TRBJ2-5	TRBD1	TGTGCCAGCACTATGGACAGGGGGCGCAAAGAGACCCAGTACTTC	CASTMDRGRKETQYF
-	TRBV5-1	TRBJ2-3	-	TGCGCCAGCAGCTTGGCGGCGACAGGGAGGTCAGATACGCAGTATTTT	CASSLAATGRSDTQYF
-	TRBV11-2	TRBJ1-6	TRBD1	TGTGCCAGCAGCTTAGCAGGGGGTAATTCACCCCTCCACTTT	CASSLAGGNSPLHF
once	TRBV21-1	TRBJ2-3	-	TGTGCCAGCAGCAAAGGGACAGGGGGCGCAGATACGCAGTATTTT	CASSKGTGGADTQYF
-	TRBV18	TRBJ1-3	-	TGTGCCAGCTCACCACGGGGCTCTGGAAACACCATATATTTT	CASSPRGSGNTIYF
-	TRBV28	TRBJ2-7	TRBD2	TGTGCCAGCAGTTTGGGGCTAGCGGGGTACCCCTACGAGCAGTACTTC	CASSLGLAGYPYEQYF
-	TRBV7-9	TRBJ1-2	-	TGTGCCAGCAGTTGGAGTGCGGGCTACACCTTC	CASSWSAGYTF
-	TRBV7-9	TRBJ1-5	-	TGTGCCAGCAGCCCACAACCTAATCAGCCCCAGCATTTT	CASSPQPNQPQHF
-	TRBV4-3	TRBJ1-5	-	TGCGCCAGCAGCCAAGTTCAGCAATTCAATCAGCCCCAGCATTTT	CASSQVQQFNQPQHF
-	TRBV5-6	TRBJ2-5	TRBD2	TGTGCCAGCAGCTCCCCGGGACTAGCGGGCGAGACCCAGTACTTC	CASSSPGLAGETQYF
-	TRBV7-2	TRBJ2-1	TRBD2	TGTGCCAGCAGCTCCGGGACTAGTAATGAGCAGTTCTTC	CASSSGTSNEQFF
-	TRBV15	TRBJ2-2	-	TGTGCCACCAGCAGATCCCGGGGGAACACCGGGGAGCTGTTTTTT	CATSRSRGNTGELFF
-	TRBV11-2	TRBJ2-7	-	TGTGCCAGCAGCTTAGGGGAGGCCTACGAGCAGTACTTC	CASSLGEAYEQYF
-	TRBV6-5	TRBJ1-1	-	TGTGCCAGCAGTTTGAGGACCCGAGGGAAAGCTTTCTTT	CASSLRTRGKAFF
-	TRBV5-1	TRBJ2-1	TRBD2	TGCGCCAGCAGCTTAGCACTAGCGGGGGGCAATGAGCAGTTCTTC	CASSLALAGGNEQFF
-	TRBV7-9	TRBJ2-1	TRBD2	TGTGCCAGCAGCTTACCCACCGGGGGGGGATTCTACAATGAGCAGTTCTTC	CASSLPTGGGFYNEQFF
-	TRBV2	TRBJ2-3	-	TGTGCCAGCAAGGAAGATACGCAGTATTTT	CASKEDTQYF
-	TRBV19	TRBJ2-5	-	TGTGCCAGTAGTCCGCTAGCGTCTTTTTTAAGGGAGACCCAGTACTTC	CASSPLASFLRETQYF
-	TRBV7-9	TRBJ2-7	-	TGTGCCAGCAGCTTAGCGGGGGACGGATATGAGCAGTACTTC	CASSLAGDGYEQYF
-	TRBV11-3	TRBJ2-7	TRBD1	TGTGCCAGCAGCTTAGGGACAGGGGGCTACGAGCAGTACTTC	CASSLGTGGYEQYF
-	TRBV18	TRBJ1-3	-	TGTGCCAGCTCACCCGGCTCCGGTAACACCATATATTTT	CASSPGSGNTIYF
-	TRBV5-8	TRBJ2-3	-	TGTGCCAGCAGCTTCGCCACAGATACGCAGTATTTT	CASSFATDTQYF
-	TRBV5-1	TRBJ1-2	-	TGCGCCAGCAGCTCCGCAACAGGTCCCTCAAGTGGCTACACCTTC	CASSSATGPSSGYTF
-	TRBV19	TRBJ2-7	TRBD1	TGTGCCAGTAGGGGAAGGACAGGGCGTGAGCAGTACTTC	CASRGRTGREQYF
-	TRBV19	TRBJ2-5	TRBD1	TGTGCCAGTAGTATGGTACAGGGGGTGGATTGGCAAGAGACCCAGTACTTC	CASSMVQGVDWQETQYF
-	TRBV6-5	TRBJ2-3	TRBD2	TGTGCCAGCAGTTACTCCCCTAGCGGACTCACAGATACGCAGTATTTT	CASSYSPSGLTDTQYF
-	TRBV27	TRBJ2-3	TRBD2	TGTGCCAGCAGTTTATCGCTTTGGCGGGGGGGCATAGATACGCAGTATTTT	CASSLSLWRGGIDTQYF
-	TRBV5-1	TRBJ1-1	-	TGCGCCAGCAGCCGCGGACAGAACACTGAAGCTTTCTTT	CASSRGQNTEAFF
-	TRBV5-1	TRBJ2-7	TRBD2	TGCGCCAGCAGACTAGCGGGGGGGCCATACGAGCAGTACTTC	CASRLAGGPYEQYF
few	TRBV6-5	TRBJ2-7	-	TGTGCCAGCAGTTACAGGGACCCCAGCTCCTACGAGCAGTACTTC	CASSYRDPSSYEQYF
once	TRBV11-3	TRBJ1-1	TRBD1	TGTGCCAGCAGCTCGACAGGGGTAGGAGCTTTCTTT	CASSSTGVGAFF
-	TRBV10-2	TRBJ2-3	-	TGCGCCACTAGCACAGATACGCAGTATTTT	CATSTDTQYF
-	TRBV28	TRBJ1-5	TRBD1	TGTGCCAGCAGTTTTCAGGGGGCCAAGGGGCAGCCCCAGCATTTT	CASSFQGAKGQPQHF
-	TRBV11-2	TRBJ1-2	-	TGTGCCAGCAGCTTAGAAGGGGGGCGAGGCTATGGCTACACCTTC	CASSLEGGRGYGYTF
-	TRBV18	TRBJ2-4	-	TGTGCCAGCTCACCACCGGTAGCCAAAAACATTCAGTACTTC	CASSPPVAKNIQYF
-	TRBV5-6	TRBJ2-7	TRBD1	TGTGCCAGCAGCCTACAGAGGGGGCTCTACGAGCAGTACTTC	CASSLQRGLYEQYF
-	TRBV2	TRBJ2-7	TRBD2	TGTGCCAGCAGGCCACTAGCGGGGGGGACCTACGAGCAGTACTTC	CASRPLAGGTYEQYF